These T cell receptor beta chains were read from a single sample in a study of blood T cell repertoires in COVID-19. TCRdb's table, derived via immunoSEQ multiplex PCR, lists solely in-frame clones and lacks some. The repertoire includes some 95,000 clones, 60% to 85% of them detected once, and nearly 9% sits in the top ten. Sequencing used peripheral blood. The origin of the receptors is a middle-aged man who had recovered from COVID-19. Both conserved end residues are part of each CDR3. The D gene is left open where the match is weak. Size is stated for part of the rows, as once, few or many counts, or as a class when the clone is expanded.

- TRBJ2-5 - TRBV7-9 CASSLAEWYRAQETQYF TGTGCCAGCAGCTTAGCAGAATGGTACCGAGCGCAAGAGACCCAGTACTTC
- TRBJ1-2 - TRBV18 CASSLIQGAPNYGYTF TGTGCCAGCTCACTTATACAGGGAGCCCCCAACTATGGCTACACCTTC
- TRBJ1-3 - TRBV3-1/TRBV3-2 CASSQVDTIYF TGTGCCAGCAGCCAAGTCGACACCATATATTTT
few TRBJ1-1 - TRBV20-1 CSAGRGTEAFF TGCAGTGCTGGCAGGGGCACTGAAGCTTTCTTT
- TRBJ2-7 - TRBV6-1 CASSENRDSYEQYF TGTGCCAGCAGTGAGAACAGGGATTCCTACGAGCAGTACTTC
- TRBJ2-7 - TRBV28 CASRPPAEGAYEQYF TGTGCCAGCAGACCCCCCGCGGAGGGGGCTTACGAGCAGTACTTC
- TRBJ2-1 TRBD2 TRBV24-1 CATSDYGGRASWNEQFF TGTGCCACCAGTGATTATGGCGGGAGGGCCTCCTGGAATGAGCAGTTCTTC
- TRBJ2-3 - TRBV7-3 CASSRDFQTDTQYF TGTGCCAGCAGCCGGGACTTTCAAACAGATACGCAGTATTTT
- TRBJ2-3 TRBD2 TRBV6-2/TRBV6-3 CASSYRLAGADTQYF TGTGCCAGCAGTTATCGGCTAGCGGGAGCAGATACGCAGTATTTT
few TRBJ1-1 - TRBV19 CASSLRGSMNTEAFF TGTGCCAGTAGTCTTCGGGGGAGCATGAACACTGAAGCTTTCTTT
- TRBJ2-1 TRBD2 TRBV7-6 CASSLGLASGGNEQFF TGTGCCAGCAGCTTAGGATTGGCTAGCGGGGGCAATGAGCAGTTCTTC
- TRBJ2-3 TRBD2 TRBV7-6 CASSLAITSGKPQYF TGTGCCAGCAGCTTAGCGATTACTAGCGGCAAACCGCAGTATTTT
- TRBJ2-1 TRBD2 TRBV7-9 CASSPHSGRGYNEQFF TGTGCCAGCAGCCCTCATAGCGGGAGAGGGTACAATGAGCAGTTCTTC
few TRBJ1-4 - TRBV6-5 CASRSPTGMNEKLFF TGTGCCAGCAGGTCCCCCACAGGGATGAATGAAAAACTGTTTTTT
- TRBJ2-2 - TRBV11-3 CASSLGLGELFF TGTGCCAGCAGCTTAGGACTCGGGGAGCTGTTTTTT
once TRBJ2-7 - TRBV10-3 CAISESPSGEQYF TGTGCCATCAGTGAATCCCCCTCAGGCGAGCAGTACTTC
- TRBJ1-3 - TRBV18 CASSPRTGNERNTIYF TGTGCCAGCTCACCTCGAACAGGGAACGAGAGGAACACCATATATTTT
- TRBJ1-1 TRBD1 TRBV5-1 CASGDTGGAGEAFF TGCGCCAGCGGCGACACAGGGGGCGCCGGTGAAGCTTTCTTT
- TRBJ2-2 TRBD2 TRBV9 CASSAGLAGASTGELFF TGTGCCAGCAGCGCCGGACTAGCGGGAGCAAGTACCGGGGAGCTGTTTTTT
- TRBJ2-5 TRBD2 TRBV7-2 CASSPLGAGSFETQYF TGTGCCAGCAGCCCCCTGGGAGCGGGGTCATTTGAGACCCAGTACTTC
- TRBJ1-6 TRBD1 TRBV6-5 CASSQTGQSNSPLHF TGTGCCAGCAGTCAAACGGGACAGTCAAATTCACCCCTCCACTTT
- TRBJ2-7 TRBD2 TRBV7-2 CASSLTSGKYEQYF TGTGCCAGCAGCTTAACTAGCGGGAAATACGAGCAGTACTTC
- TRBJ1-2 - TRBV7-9 CASGRDLYGYTF TGTGCCAGCGGGAGGGACCTTTATGGCTACACCTTC
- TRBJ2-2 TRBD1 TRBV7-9 CASSLNLISRDRNTGELFF TGTGCCAGCAGCTTAAATCTTATCTCCCGGGACAGGAACACCGGGGAGCTGTTTTTT
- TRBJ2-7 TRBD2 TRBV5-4 CASSATSGGFGEQYF TGTGCCAGCAGCGCGACTAGCGGGGGGTTTGGGGAGCAGTACTTC
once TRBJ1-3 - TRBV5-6 CASSFRISGNTIYF TGTGCCAGCAGCTTCCGAATCAGTGGAAACACCATATATTTT
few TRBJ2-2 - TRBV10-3 CAVTTTPNTGELFF TGTGCCGTTACCACTACTCCGAACACCGGGGAGCTGTTTTTT
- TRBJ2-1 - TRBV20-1 CSARDPGEQFF TGCAGTGCTAGAGATCCCGGTGAGCAGTTCTTC
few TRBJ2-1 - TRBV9 CASSVATWGSDEQFF TGTGCCAGCAGCGTAGCTACCTGGGGTAGCGATGAGCAGTTCTTC
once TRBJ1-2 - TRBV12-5 CASGLAGQLGGYTF TGTGCTAGTGGTTTGGCCGGACAGTTGGGTGGCTACACCTTC
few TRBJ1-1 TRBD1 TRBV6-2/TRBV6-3 CASSYNTQTGANTEAFF TGTGCCAGCAGTTATAATACACAAACAGGGGCGAACACTGAAGCTTTCTTT
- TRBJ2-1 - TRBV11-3 CASSLGGGGAYNEQFF TGTGCCAGCAGCTTAGGAGGCGGAGGTGCGTACAATGAGCAGTTCTTC
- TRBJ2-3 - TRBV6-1 CASSEAVWGVSTDTQYF TGTGCCAGCAGTGAAGCGGTATGGGGGGTTAGCACAGATACGCAGTATTTT
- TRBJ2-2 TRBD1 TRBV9 CASSTGQGLIGELFF TGTGCCAGCAGCACTGGACAGGGATTGATCGGGGAGCTGTTTTTT
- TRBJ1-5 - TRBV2 CASRPLQGQPQHF TGTGCCAGCAGGCCCCTCCAGGGGCAGCCCCAGCATTTT